This T cell receptor (beta chain) comes out of a study of CD8+ T cells in alopecia areata (dated by TCRdb to 2017 to 2018). Broadly, across the study: The treated patients took part in an open-label pilot trial in which moderate-to-severe alopecia areata was treated with oral tofacitinib at 5 to 10 mg twice daily. Tofacitinib was administered for 6 to 18 months, and 6 months of follow-up off drug were then conducted to assess delayed response and recurrence. In treated patients, disease severity was measured using the SALT score, which gives the percentage of scalp surface area affected. The study used high-throughput TCRbeta sequencing to examine T cell clonal expansion in alopecia areata, in both the C3H/HeJ mouse model and human patients. On the human side, TCRbeta sequencing was run on scalp tissue and on sorted CD4+ and CD8+ peripheral blood T cells from healthy controls and from alopecia areata patients with either patchy or totalis/universalis disease. Biopsies were taken from tofacitinib-treated patients at baseline and again at 4 and 24 weeks into treatment, and several of those patients also had a later scalp biopsy. Scalp clonality was compared across normal scalp (n=4), patchy alopecia areata scalp (n=8), and alopecia totalis/universalis scalp (n=8). RNA came from the PAXgene miRNA kit for fixed scalp, the miRNeasy kit for PBMCs, and the RNeasy kit for mouse skin. TCRbeta CDR3 regions were amplified by immunoSEQ multiplex PCR using 35 Vbeta forward and 13 Jbeta reverse primers.

The protocol used for the library was the immunoSEQ multiplex PCR assay. For TCR sequencing, RNA was extracted from every sample and reverse transcribed into cDNA to serve as template. SuperScript III was used to make first-strand cDNA, primed with a 2:1 mix of oligo-dT and random hexamers. A synthetic immune receptor repertoire was used to measure amplification bias, and any remaining bias was corrected computationally. Under the source paper's analysis protocol: Raw reads were preprocessed for error removal, and CDR3 was defined according to IMGT conventions as running from the conserved cysteine to phenylalanine. Clonality was computed as 1 minus the Shannon entropy, with the entropy normalized by log2 of the number of productive unique TCRs. CD4 or CD8 identity of scalp clones was inferred by cross-referencing scalp TCRbeta sequences with sorted blood CD4 and CD8 repertoires. TCRdb provides this immuneACCESS table in a form limited to in-frame rearrangements. Some clones are lacking; in checked studies, under half of them reflect an unresolved V gene, and why the rest are absent is not known. The V and J calls and clone size come from that table; D and trimming were worked out from the DNA. Recorded for this sample are about 190,000 clones; approximately 57% of them occurred a single time. 1% of the sample is taken by the ten largest.

The CDR3 has 12 amino acids, counting the end cysteine and phenylalanine. The entry retains the CDR3 DNA only, 36 bases that are in frame from base 1. The junction carries 11 bases between V and J, which are trimmed by 8 bases and 4 bases respectively. CDR1 is given as SGHTA and CDR2 as FQGNSA, both from the germline V gene. This specimen's time point label, per the study, means: 24 weeks on oral tofacitinib. The treatment or condition tag for this specimen amounts to: oral pan-JAK inhibitor, 5-10 mg twice daily. Lesional scalp punch biopsies and peripheral blood were obtained from alopecia areata patients. PBMCs were separated by density centrifugation and stained for CD3, CD4 and CD8, after which CD4+ and CD8+ T cells were sorted on a FACSAria. In the case of this clone: Its antigen is still unknown. No base-level quality is on record; no much larger clone is a single base apart.

General findings and caveats noted by the study authors: Higher clonality and more expanded CD8+ clones were observed in lesional scalp than in normal scalp, particularly in alopecia totalis/universalis, a finding suggestive of antigenic drive. Tofacitinib significantly decreased scalp clonality and the number of expanded CD8+ clones among the top 100 scalp clones. Compared with mice, TCR sequences shared between patients were less clear, possibly partly because of HLA diversity across the patient population. Because the treated cohort was small and included a single nonresponder, larger studies are needed to assess links between baseline CD8+ expansion and response. Many expanded lesional clones persisted in scalp and blood during tofacitinib treatment, which may partly explain relapse after stopping treatment. Unlike mouse skin, where gammadelta T cells dominate, normal human skin contains resident alphabeta T cells that get sequenced too, which complicates analysis of the scalp TCR repertoire.

This TCR derives from a human donor with alopecia areata. The source was CD4+ T cells sorted from blood, collected at week 24, from a patient treated with tofacitinib. The chain employs TRBV7-2 and TRBJ2-5, and TRBD2 may be the D gene, going by 5 matching bases. CDR3 reads: CASGVRGETQYF. The sequence in DNA is TGTGCCAGCGGTGTACGGGGAGAGACCCAGTACTTC. The CDR3 plus the reference TRBV7-2 and TRBJ2-5 genes for the other parts give the full variable domain: GAGVSQSPSNKVTEKGKDVELRCDPISGHTALYWYRQSLGQGLEFLIYFQGNSAPDKSGLPSDRFSAERTGGSVSTLTIQRTQQEDSAVYLCASGVRGETQYFGPGTRLLVL.